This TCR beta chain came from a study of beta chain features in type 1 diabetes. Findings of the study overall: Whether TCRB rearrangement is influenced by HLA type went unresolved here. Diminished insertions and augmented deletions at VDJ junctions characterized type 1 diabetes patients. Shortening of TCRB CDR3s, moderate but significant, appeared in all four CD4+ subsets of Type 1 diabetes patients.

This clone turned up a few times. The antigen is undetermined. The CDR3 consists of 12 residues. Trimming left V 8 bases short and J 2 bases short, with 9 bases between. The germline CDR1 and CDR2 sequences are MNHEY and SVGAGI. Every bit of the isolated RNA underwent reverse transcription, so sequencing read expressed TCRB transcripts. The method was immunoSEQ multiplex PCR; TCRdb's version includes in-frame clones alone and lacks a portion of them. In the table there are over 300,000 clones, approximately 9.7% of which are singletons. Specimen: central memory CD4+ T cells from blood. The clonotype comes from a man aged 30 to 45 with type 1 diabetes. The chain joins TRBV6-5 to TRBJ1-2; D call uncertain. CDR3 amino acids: CASFNGNYGYTF. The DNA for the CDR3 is TGTGCCAGCTTTAACGGCAACTATGGCTACACCTTC.